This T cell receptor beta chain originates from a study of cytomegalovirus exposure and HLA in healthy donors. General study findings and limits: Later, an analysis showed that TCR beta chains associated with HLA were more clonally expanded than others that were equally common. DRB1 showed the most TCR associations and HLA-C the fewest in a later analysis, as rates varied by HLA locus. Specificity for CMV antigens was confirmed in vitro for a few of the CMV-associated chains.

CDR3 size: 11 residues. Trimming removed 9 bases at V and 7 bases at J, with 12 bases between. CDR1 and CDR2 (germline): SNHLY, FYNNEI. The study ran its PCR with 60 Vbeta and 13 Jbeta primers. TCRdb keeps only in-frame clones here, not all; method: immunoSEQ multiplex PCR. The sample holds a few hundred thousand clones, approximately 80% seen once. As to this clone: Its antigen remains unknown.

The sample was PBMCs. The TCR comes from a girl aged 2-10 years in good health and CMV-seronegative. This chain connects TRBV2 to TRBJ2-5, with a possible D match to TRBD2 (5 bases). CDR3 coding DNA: TGTGCCAGGACGATGAGCGGGACCCAGTACTTC. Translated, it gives CARTMSGTQYF.